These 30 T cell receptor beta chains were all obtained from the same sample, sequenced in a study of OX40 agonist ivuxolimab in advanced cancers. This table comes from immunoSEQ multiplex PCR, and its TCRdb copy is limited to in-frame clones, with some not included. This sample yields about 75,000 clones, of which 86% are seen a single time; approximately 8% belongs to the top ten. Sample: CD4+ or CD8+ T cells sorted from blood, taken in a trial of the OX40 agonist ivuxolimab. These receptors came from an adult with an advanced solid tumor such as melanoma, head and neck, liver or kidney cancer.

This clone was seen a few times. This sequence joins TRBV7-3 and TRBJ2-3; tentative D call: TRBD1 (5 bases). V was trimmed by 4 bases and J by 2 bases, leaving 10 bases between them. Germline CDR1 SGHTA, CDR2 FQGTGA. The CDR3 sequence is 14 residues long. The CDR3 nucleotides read TGTGCCAGCAGCTGGCTGGGGCTCACAGATACGCAGTATTTT. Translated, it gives CASSWLGLTDTQYF.

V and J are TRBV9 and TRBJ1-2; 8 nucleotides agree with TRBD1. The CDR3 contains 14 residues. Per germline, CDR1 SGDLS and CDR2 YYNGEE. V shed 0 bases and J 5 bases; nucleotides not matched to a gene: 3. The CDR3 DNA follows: TGTGCCAGCAGCGTAGCAGGACAGGGTTATGGCTACACCTTC. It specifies CASSVAGQGYGYTF.

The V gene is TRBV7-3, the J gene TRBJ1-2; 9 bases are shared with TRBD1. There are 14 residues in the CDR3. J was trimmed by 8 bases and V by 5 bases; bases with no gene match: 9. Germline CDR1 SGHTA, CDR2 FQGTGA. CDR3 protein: CASSPGTGLNGYTF. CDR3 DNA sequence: TGTGCCAGCAGCCCCGGGACAGGGCTAAACGGCTACACCTTC.

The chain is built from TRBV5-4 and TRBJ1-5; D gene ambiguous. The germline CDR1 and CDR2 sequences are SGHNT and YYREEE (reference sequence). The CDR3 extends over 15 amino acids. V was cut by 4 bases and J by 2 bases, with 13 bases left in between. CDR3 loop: CASSVYFGGNQPQHF. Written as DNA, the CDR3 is TGTGCCAGCAGCGTCTATTTTGGCGGCAATCAGCCCCAGCATTTT. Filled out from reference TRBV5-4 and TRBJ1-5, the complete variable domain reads ETGVTQSPTHLIKTRGQQVTLRCSSQSGHNTVSWYQQALGQGPQFIFQYYREEENGRGNFPPRFSGLQFPNYSSELNVNALELDDSALYLCASSVYFGGNQPQHFGDGTRLSIL.

The CDR3 protein is CASSRGDLGTGELFF. The CDR3 DNA reads TGTGCCAGTAGTCGGGGGGATCTAGGCACCGGGGAGCTGTTTTTT. The chain recombines TRBV19 with TRBJ2-2, with 7 bases aligning to TRBD2. CDR3 length equals 15 residues. Germline V gene data show CDR1 as LNHDA and CDR2 as SQIVND (reference sequence). With 5 bases clipped from V and 4 bases from J, the junction kept 7 bases outside the gene matches.

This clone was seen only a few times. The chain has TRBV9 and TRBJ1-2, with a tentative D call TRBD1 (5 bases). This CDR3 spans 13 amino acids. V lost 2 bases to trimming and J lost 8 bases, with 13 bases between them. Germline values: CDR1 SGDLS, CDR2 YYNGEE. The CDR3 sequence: CASSVQGGVGYTF. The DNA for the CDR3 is TGTGCCAGCAGCGTGCAGGGTGGGGTGGGCTACACCTTC.

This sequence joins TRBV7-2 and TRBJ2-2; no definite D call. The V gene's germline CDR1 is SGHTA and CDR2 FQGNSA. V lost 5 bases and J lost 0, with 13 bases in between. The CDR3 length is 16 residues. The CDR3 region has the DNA TGTGCCAGCAGCCACCCGACCAGCACGAACACCGGGGAGCTGTTTTTT. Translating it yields CASSHPTSTNTGELFF.

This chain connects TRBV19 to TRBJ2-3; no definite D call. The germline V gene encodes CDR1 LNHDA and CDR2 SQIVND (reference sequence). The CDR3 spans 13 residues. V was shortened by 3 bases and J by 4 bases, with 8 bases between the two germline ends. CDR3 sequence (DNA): TGTGCCAGTAGTATTTTCAGATCAGATACGCAGTATTTT. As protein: CASSIFRSDTQYF.

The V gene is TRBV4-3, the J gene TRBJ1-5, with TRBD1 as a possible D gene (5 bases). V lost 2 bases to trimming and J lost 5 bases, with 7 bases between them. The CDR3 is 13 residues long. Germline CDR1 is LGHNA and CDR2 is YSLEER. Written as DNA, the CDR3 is TGCGCCAGCAGCCAACGCAGGGATCAGCCCCAGCATTTT. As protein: CASSQRRDQPQHF.

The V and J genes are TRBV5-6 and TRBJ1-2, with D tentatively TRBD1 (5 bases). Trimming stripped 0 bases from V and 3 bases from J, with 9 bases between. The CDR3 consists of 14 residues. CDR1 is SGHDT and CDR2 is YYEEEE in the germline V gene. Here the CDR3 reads CASSLGRDDYGYTF. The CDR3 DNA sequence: TGTGCCAGCAGCTTGGGCAGGGACGACTATGGCTACACCTTC.

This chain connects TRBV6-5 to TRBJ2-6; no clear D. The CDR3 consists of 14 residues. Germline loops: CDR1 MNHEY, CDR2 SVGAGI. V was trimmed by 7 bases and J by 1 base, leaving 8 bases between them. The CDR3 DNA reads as TGTGCCAGCAAGGTGCAATCTGGGGCCAACGTCCTGACTTTC. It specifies CASKVQSGANVLTF.

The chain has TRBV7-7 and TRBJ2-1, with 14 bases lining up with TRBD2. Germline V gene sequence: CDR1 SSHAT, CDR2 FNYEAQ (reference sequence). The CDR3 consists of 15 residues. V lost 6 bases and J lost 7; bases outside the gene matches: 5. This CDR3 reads CASSSGLAGVNEQFF. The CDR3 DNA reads TGTGCCAGCAGTTCGGGACTAGCGGGGGTGAATGAGCAGTTCTTC.

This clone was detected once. CDR3 in amino acids: CASSGVLGNTIYF. The DNA for the CDR3 is TGTGCCAGCAGCGGGGTCCTCGGAAACACCATATATTTT. This rearrangement joins TRBV6-1 to TRBJ1-3, with D unresolved. CDR3 length equals 13 residues. Germline V gene data show CDR1 as MNHNS and CDR2 as SASEGT. The V gene lost 6 bases and the J gene lost 4 bases, with 10 bases spanning the gap.

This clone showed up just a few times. CDR3: CASQGLAGSSTDTQYF. The DNA for the CDR3 is TGTGCCAGCCAGGGACTAGCGGGCTCTAGCACAGATACGCAGTATTTT. V gene TRBV2 combines with J gene TRBJ2-3; TRBD2 agrees at 12 bases. In germline, CDR1 is SNHLY, CDR2 FYNNEI. This CDR3 contains 16 residues. J gave up 0 bases and V 8 bases, and 6 bases lay outside the gene matches.

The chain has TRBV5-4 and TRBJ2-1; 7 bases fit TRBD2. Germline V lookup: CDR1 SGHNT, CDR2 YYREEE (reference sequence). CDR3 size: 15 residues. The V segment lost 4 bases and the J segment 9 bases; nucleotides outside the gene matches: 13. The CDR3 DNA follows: TGTGCCAGCAGCGTAGGGATAGAAGGGAGGGGTGAGCAGTTCTTC. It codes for CASSVGIEGRGEQFF.

Written as DNA, the CDR3 is TGTGCCAGCAGCTTAGTCGGACTAGCGGGGACAGATACGCAGTATTTT. Translation: CASSLVGLAGTDTQYF. The J gene is TRBJ2-3, the V gene TRBV7-3; 12 nucleotides agree with TRBD2. CDR1 and CDR2 from the germline V gene are SGHTA and FQGTGA. V lost 2 bases to trimming and J lost 3 bases; unmatched junction nucleotides: 3. This CDR3 spans 16 amino acids.

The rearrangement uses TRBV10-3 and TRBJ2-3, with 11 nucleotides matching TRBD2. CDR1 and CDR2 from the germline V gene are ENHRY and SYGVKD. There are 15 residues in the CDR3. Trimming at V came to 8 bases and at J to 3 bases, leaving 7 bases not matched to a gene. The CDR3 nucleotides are TGTGCCATCCCCCCACTAGCGGGGGAGACAGATACGCAGTATTTT. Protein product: CAIPPLAGETDTQYF.

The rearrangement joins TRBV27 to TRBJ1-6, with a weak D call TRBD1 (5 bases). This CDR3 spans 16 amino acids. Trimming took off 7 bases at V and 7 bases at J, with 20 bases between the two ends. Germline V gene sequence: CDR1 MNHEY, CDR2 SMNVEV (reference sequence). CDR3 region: CASTGGGTTRNSPLHF. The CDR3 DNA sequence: TGTGCCAGCACCGGGGGGGGGACGACGCGGAATTCACCCCTCCACTTT.

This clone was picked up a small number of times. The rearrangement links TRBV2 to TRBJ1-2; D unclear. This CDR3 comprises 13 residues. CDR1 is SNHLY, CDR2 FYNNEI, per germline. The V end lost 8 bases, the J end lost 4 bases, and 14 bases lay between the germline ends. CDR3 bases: TGTGCCAGCGATCGGGGAACGGGCTATGGCTACACCTTC. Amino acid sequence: CASDRGTGYGYTF. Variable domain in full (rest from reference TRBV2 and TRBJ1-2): EPEVTQTPSHQVTQMGQEVILRCVPISNHLYFYWYRQILGQKVEFLVSFYNNEISEKSEIFDDQFSVERPDGSNFTLKIRSTKLEDSAMYFCASDRGTGYGYTFGSGTRLTVV.

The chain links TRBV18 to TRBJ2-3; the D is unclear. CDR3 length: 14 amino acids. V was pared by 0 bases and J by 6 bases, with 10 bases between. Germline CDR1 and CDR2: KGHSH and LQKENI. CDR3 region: CASSPPSQSDTQYF. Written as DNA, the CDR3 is TGTGCCAGCTCACCACCGTCTCAATCGGATACGCAGTATTTT.

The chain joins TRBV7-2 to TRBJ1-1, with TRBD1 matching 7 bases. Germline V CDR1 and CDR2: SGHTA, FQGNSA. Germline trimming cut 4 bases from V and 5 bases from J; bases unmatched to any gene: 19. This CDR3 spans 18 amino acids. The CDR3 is CASSWVGIGGASRTEAFF. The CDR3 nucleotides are TGTGCCAGCAGCTGGGTAGGGATAGGGGGCGCCTCGAGGACTGAAGCTTTCTTT.

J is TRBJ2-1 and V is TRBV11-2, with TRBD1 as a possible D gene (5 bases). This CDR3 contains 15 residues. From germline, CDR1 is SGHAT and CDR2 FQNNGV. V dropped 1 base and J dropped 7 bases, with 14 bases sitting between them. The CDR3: CASSLVRQGGNEQFF. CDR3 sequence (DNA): TGTGCCAGCAGCTTAGTGAGGCAGGGTGGAAATGAGCAGTTCTTC.

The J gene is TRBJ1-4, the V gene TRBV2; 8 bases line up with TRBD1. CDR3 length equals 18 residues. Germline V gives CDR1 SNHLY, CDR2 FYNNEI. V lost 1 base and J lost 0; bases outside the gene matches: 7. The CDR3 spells CASSEGFRGRATNEKLFF. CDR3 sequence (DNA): TGTGCCAGCAGTGAAGGTTTCAGGGGGCGAGCAACTAATGAAAAACTGTTTTTT.

This CDR3 is CAWSVKGTGNGYTF. The CDR3 bases are TGTGCCTGGAGTGTAAAAGGGACAGGGAATGGCTACACCTTC. J is TRBJ1-2 and V is TRBV30; 9 positions match TRBD1. V shed 0 bases and J 6 bases; nucleotides not matched to a gene: 5. The CDR3 totals 14 residues. Per germline, CDR1 GTSNPN and CDR2 SVGIG (reference sequence). The full variable domain, in which reference TRBV30 and TRBJ1-2 provide the parts outside the CDR3, is SQTIHQWPATLVQPVGSPLSLECTVEGTSNPNLYWYRQAAGRGLQLLFYSVGIGQISSEVPQNLSASRPQDRQFILSSKKLLLSDSGFYLCAWSVKGTGNGYTFGSGTRLTVV.

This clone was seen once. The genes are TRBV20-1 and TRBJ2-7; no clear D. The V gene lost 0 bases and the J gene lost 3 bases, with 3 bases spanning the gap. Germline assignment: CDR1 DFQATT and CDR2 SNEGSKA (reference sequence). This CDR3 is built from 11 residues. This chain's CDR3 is CSARDSYEQYF. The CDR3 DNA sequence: TGCAGTGCTAGAGACAGCTACGAGCAGTACTTC.

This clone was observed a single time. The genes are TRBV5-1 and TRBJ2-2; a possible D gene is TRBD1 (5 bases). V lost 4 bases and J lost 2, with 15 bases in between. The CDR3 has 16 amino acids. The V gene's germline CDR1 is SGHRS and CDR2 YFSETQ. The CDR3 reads CASSGAGRRNTGELFF. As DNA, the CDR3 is TGCGCCAGCAGCGGGGCAGGACGCCGCAACACCGGGGAGCTGTTTTTT.

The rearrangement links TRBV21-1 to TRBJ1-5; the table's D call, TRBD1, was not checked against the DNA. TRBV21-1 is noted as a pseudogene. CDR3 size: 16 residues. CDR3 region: CASSNLDSYSNQPQHF. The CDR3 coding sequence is TGTGCCAGCAGCAACCTTGACAGCTATAGCAATCAGCCCCAGCATTTT.

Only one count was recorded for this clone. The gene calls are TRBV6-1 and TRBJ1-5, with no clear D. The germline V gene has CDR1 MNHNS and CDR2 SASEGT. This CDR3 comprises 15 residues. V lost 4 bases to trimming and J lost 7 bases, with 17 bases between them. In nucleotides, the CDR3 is TGTGCCAGCAGTGCGACGGGCGGGGTAGAACAGCCCCAGCATTTT. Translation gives CASSATGGVEQPQHF.

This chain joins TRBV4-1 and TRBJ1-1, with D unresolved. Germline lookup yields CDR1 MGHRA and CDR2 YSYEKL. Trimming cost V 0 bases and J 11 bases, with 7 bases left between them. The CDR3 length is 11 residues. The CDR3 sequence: CASSQERRAFF. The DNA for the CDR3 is TGCGCCAGCAGCCAAGAAAGACGGGCTTTCTTT.

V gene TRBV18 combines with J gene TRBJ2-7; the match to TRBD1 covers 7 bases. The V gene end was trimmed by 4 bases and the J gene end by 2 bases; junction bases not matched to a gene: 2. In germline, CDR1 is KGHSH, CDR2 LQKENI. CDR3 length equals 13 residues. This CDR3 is CASSQQGAYEQYF. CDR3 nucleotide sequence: TGTGCCAGCTCACAGCAGGGGGCCTACGAGCAGTACTTC.